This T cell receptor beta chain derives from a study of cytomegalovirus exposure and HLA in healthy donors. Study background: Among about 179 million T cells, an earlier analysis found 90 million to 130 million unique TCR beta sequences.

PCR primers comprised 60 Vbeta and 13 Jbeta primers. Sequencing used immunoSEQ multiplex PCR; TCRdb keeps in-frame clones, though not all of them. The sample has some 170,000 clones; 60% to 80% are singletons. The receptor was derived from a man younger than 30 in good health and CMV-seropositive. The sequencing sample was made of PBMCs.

The CDR3 sequence: CASSEARGAGQPQHF. In DNA, the CDR3 is TGTGCCAGCAGTGAAGCGAGAGGGGCGGGACAGCCCCAGCATTTT. The chain employs TRBV2 and TRBJ1-5, with D possibly being TRBD1 (5 bases). V was shortened by 0 bases and J by 7 bases, with 13 bases between the two germline ends. The CDR3 sequence is 15 residues long. The V gene's germline CDR1 is SNHLY and CDR2 FYNNEI.